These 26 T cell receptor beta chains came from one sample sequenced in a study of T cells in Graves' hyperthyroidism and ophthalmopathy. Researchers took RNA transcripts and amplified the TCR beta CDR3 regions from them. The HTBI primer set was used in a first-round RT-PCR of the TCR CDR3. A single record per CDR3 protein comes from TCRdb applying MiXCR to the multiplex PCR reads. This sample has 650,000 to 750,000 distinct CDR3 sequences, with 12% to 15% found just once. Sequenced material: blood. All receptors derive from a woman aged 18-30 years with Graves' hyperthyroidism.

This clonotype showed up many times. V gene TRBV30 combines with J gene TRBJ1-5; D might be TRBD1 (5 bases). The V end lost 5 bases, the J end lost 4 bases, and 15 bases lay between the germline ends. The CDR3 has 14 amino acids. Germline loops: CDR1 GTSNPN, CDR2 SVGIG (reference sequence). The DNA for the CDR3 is TGTGCCTGGCGGGGAAAGGGACCGAATCAGCCCCAGCATTTT. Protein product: CAWRGKGPNQPQHF.

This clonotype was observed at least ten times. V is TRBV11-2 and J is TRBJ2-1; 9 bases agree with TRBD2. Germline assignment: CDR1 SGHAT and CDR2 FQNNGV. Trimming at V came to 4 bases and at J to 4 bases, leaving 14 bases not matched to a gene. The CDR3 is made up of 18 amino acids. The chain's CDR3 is CASSSNAGGKPGYNEQFF. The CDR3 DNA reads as TGTGCCAGCAGCTCGAACGCGGGAGGGAAGCCGGGATACAATGAGCAGTTCTTC.

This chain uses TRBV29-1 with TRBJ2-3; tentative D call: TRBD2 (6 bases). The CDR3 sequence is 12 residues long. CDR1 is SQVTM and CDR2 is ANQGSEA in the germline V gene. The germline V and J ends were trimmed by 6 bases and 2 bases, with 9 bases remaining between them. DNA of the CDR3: TGCAGCGTACGGAGGGACACAGATACGCAGTATTTT. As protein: CSVRRDTDTQYF.

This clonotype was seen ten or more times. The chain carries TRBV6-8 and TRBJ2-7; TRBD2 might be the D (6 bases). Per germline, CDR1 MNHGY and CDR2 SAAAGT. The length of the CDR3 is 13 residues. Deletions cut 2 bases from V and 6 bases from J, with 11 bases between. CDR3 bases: TGTGCCAGCAGTTACGAGGGACTCGGCGAGCAGTACTTC. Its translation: CASSYEGLGEQYF.

CDR3 amino acids: CASSLGVGANEKLFF. CDR3 coding DNA: TGTGCCAGCAGCTTAGGAGTCGGGGCTAATGAAAAACTGTTTTTT. V gene TRBV7-2 combines with J gene TRBJ1-4; no firm D call. This CDR3 spans 15 amino acids. Germline V gives CDR1 SGHTA, CDR2 FQGNSA. V dropped 1 base and J dropped 3 bases, with 9 bases sitting between them.

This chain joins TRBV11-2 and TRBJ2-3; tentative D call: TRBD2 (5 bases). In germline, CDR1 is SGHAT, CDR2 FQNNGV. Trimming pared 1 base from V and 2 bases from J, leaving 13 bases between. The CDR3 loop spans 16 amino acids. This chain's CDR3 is CASSLVSGRDTDTQYF. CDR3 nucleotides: TGTGCCAGCAGCTTAGTATCGGGGAGAGACACAGATACGCAGTATTTT.

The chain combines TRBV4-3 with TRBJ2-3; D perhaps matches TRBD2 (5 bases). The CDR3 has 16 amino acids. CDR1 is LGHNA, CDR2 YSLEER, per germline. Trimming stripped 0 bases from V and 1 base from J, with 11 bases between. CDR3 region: CASSQDFSGRTDTQYF. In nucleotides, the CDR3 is TGCGCCAGCAGCCAAGATTTCAGCGGACGCACAGATACGCAGTATTTT.

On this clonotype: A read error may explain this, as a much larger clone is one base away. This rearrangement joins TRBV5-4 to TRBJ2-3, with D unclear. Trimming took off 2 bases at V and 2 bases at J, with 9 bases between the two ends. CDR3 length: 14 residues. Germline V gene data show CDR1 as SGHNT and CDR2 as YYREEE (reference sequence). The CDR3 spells CASSFDRATDTQYF. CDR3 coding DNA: TGTGCCAGCAGCTTCGACCGAGCCACAGATACGCAGTATTTT.

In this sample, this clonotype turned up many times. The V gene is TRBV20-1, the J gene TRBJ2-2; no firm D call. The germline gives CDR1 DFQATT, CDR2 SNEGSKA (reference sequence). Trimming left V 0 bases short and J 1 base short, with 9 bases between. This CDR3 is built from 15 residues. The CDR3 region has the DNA TGCAGTGCTAGAGATTATACGGAGAACACCGGGGAGCTGTTTTTT. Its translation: CSARDYTENTGELFF.

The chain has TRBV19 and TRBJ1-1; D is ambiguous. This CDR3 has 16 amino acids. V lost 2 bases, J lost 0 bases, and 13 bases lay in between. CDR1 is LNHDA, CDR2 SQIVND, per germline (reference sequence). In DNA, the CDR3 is TGTGCCAGTAGTATAAAACCCGACGGCATGAACACTGAAGCTTTCTTT. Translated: CASSIKPDGMNTEAFF.

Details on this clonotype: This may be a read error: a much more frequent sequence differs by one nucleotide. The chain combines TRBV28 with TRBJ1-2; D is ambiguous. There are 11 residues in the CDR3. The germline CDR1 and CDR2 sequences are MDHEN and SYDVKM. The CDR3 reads CANSWINGYTF. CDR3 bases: TGTGCCAACAGTTGGATAAATGGCTACACCTTC.

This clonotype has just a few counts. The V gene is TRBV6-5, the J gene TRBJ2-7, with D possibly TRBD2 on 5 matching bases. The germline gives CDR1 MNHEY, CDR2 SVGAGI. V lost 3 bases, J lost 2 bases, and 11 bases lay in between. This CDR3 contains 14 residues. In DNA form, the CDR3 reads TGTGCCAGCAGTTATGACTATGGGGCCTACGAGCAGTACTTC. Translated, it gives CASSYDYGAYEQYF.

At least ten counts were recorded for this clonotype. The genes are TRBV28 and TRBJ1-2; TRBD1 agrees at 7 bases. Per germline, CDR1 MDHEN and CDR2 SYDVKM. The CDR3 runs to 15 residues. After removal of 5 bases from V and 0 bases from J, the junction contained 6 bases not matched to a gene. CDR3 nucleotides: TGTGCCAGCAGTGCCGGGACAGCTTCTAACTATGGCTACACCTTC. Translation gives CASSAGTASNYGYTF.

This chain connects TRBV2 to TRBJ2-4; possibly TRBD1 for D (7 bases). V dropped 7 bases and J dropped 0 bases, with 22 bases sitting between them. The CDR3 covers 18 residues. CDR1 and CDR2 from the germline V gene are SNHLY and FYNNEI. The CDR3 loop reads CASTEDRRGGIAKNIQYF. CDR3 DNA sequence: TGTGCCAGCACCGAGGACAGGAGGGGTGGGATAGCCAAAAACATTCAGTACTTC.

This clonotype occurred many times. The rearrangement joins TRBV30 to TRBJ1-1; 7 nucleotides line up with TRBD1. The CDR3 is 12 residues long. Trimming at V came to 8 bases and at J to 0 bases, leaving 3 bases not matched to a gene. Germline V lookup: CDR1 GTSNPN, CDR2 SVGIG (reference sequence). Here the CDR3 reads CASRGLNTEAFF. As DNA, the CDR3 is TGTGCCAGCAGGGGGTTGAACACTGAAGCTTTCTTT.

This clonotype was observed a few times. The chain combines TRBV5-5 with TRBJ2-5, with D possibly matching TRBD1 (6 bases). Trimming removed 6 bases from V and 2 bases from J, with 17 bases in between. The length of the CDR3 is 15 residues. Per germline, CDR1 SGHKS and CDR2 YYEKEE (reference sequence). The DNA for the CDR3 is TGTGCCAGCACTCCCTGGGGACACCCTCAAGAGACCCAGTACTTC. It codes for CASTPWGHPQETQYF. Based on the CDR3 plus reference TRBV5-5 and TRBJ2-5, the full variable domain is DAGVTQSPTHLIKTRGQQVTLRCSPISGHKSVSWYQQVLGQGPQFIFQYYEKEERGRGNFPDRFSARQFPNYSSELNVNALLLGDSALYLCASTPWGHPQETQYFGPGTRLLVL.

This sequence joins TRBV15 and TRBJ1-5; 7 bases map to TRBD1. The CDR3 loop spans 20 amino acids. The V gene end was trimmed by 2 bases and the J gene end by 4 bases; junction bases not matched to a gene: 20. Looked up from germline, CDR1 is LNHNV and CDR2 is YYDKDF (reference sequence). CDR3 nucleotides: TGTGCCACCAGCAGACCCCCGAACACGAAGGGGGCGCAGGTTAATCAGCCCCAGCATTTT. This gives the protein CATSRPPNTKGAQVNQPQHF.

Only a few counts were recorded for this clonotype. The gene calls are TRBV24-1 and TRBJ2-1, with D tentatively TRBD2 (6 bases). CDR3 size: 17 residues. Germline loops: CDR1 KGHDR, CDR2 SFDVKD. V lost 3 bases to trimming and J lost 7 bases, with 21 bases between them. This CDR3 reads CATSDSRRRDFRNEQFF. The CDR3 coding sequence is TGTGCCACCAGTGATAGTCGTAGGCGGGACTTTCGGAATGAGCAGTTCTTC.

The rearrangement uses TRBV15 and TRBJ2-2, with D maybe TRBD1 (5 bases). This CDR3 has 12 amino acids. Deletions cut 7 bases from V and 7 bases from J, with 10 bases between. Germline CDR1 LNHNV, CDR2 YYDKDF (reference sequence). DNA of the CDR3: TGTGCCACCACCCAGGGCGTCGGGGAGCTGTTTTTT. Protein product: CATTQGVGELFF.

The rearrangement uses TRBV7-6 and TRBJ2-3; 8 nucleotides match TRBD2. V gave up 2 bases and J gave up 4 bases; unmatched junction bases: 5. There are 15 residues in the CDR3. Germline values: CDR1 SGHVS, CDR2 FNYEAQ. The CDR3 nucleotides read TGTGCCAGCAGCTTATTCGGGAGGGACGCAGATACGCAGTATTTT. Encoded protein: CASSLFGRDADTQYF.

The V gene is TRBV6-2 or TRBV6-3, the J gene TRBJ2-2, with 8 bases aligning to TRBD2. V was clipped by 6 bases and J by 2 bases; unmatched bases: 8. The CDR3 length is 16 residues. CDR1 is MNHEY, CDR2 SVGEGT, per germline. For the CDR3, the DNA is TGTGCCAGCAGGCTCCGGGGGGGGCGTAACACCGGGGAGCTGTTTTTT. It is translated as CASRLRGGRNTGELFF.

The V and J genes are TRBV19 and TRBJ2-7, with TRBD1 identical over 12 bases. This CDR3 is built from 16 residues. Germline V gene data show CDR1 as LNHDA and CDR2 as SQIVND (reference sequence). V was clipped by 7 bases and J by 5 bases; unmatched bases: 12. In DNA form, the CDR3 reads TGTGCCAGTACTCGCAAGTGGGACAGGGGGCCAGACGAGCAGTACTTC. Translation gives CASTRKWDRGPDEQYF.

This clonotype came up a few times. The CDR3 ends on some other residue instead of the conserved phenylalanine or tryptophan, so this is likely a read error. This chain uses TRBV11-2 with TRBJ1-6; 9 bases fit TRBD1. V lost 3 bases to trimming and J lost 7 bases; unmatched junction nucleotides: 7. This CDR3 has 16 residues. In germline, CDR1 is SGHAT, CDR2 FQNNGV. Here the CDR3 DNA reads TGTGCCAGCAGCTTCGGACAGGGGATGAGAAATTCACCCCTCCACCTT. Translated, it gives CASSFGQGMRNSPLHL.

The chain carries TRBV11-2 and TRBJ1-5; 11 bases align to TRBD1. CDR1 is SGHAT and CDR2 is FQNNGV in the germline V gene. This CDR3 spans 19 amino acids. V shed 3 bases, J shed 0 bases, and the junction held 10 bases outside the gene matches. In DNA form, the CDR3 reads TGTGCCAGCAGCTTTAGGGGACAGGGGGGGAAAGATAGCAATCAGCCCCAGCATTTT. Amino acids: CASSFRGQGGKDSNQPQHF.

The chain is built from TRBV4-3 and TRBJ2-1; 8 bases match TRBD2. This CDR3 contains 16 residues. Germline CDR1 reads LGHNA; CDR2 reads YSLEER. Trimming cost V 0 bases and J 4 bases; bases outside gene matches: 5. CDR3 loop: CASSQDNEREYNEQFF. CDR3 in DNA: TGCGCCAGCAGCCAAGATAACGAGCGGGAGTACAATGAGCAGTTCTTC.

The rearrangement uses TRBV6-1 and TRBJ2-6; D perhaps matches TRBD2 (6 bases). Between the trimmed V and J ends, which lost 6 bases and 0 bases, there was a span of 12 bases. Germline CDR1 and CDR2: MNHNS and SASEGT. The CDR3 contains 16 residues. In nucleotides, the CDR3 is TGTGCCAGCAGGGAGGGAACGAACTCTGGGGCCAACGTCCTGACTTTC. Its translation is CASREGTNSGANVLTF.